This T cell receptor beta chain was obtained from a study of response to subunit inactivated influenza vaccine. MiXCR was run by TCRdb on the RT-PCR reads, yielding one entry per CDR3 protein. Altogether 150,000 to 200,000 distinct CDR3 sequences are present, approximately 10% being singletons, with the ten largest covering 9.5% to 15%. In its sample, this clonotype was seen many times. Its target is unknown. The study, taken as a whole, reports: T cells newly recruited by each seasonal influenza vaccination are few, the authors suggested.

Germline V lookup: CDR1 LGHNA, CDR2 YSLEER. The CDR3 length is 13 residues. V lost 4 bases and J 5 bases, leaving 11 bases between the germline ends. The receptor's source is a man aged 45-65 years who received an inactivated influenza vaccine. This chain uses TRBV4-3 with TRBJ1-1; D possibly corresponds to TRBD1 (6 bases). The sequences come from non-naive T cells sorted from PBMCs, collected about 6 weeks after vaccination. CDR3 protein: CASSRTGQTEAFF. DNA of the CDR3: TGCGCCAGCAGCCGAACGGGACAAACTGAAGCTTTCTTT.